The 23 T cell receptor beta chains reported below all come from one sample, sequenced in a study of identical twins. Using its own MiXCR run on the 5' RACE reads, TCRdb lists one record per CDR3 protein. The sample has 700,000 or so distinct CDR3 sequences, under 9% seen once. The data were also submitted as part of a second study, on yellow fever vaccine responses in identical twins.

The specimen sequenced was PBMCs. The origin of the receptors is a woman under 30 in good health.

The table lists this clonotype with a few counts. The chain is built from TRBV6-2 or TRBV6-3 and TRBJ2-4, with D possibly TRBD1 on 6 matching bases. CDR1 and CDR2 from the germline V gene are MNHEY and SVGEGT. The CDR3 runs 13 residues. V lost 7 bases, J lost 3 bases, and 10 bases lay in between. CDR3: CASTLDSKNIQYF. The CDR3, as DNA: TGTGCCAGCACCCTGGACAGCAAAAACATTCAGTACTTC.

In its sample, this clonotype was seen a few times. J is TRBJ1-2 and V is TRBV6-5, with D possibly being TRBD1 (5 bases). V gave up 0 bases and J gave up 2 bases, with 13 bases separating them. The CDR3 covers 16 residues. Germline V gene data show CDR1 as MNHEY and CDR2 as SVGAGI. The CDR3 reads CASSYSKRTGNYGYTF. For the CDR3, the DNA is TGTGCCAGCAGTTACTCGAAACGTACAGGAAACTATGGCTACACCTTC.

Comment on this clonotype: A much larger clonotype is one base distant, so this may be a read error. The chain joins TRBV6-1 to TRBJ2-7; unclear D gene. CDR1 is MNHNS and CDR2 is SASEGT in the germline V gene. Trimming took off 6 bases at V and 1 base at J, with 13 bases between the two ends. The CDR3 totals 14 residues. In DNA, the CDR3 is TGTGCCAGCAGCGACCCGGGTCTTTCCTACGAGCAGTACTTC. Translating it yields CASSDPGLSYEQYF.

As concerns this clonotype: With a much larger clone just one base away, this may be a read error. V is TRBV7-9 and J is TRBJ2-7; D unclear. Germline values: CDR1 SEHNR, CDR2 FQNEAQ (reference sequence). Deletions cut 1 base from V and 6 bases from J, with 7 bases between. The CDR3 sequence is 12 residues long. The CDR3, as DNA: TGTGCCAGCAGCTTAGGGGCGGTCGAGCAGTACTTC. This encodes CASSLGAVEQYF. The full variable domain, its missing parts supplied by reference TRBV7-9 and TRBJ2-7, is DTGVSQNPRHKITKRGQNVTFRCDPISEHNRLYWYRQTLGQGPEFLTYFQNEAQLEKSRLLSDRFSAERPKGSFSTLEIQRTEQGDSAMYLCASSLGAVEQYFGPGTRLTVT.

Written as DNA, the CDR3 is TGTGCCAGCAGCCAAGTTACAACGGGGGGGACTCAGCGACAGACCATATATTTT. Its translation is CASSQVTTGGTQRQTIYF. The chain employs TRBV14 and TRBJ1-3, with D possibly being TRBD1 (5 bases). Trimming left V 1 base short and J 10 bases short, with 26 bases between. The CDR3 totals 18 residues. Per germline, CDR1 SGHDN and CDR2 FVKESK.

J is TRBJ2-3 and V is TRBV5-1; 7 nucleotides align to TRBD2. The V gene end was trimmed by 0 bases and the J gene end by 6 bases; junction bases not matched to a gene: 16. Germline V lookup: CDR1 SGHRS, CDR2 YFSETQ. The CDR3 sequence is 18 residues long. CDR3 nucleotide sequence: TGCGCCAGCAGCTTGGCCCCCGGGGGAGGGGAAGATCCCGATACGCAGTATTTT. This codes for CASSLAPGGGEDPDTQYF.

This chain connects TRBV9 to TRBJ2-5; TRBD1 matches 9 bases. The CDR3 spans 14 residues. Germline V gene sequence: CDR1 SGDLS, CDR2 YYNGEE. Unmatched junction bases numbered 3, after V lost 1 base and J lost 5 bases. The CDR3 spells CASSVRGQGETQYF. In DNA, the CDR3 is TGTGCCAGCAGCGTAAGGGGACAGGGTGAGACCCAGTACTTC.

V is TRBV27 and J is TRBJ1-4; 10 bases align to TRBD1. CDR3 length: 16 amino acids. Looked up from germline, CDR1 is MNHEY and CDR2 is SMNVEV (reference sequence). Germline trimming cut 8 bases from V and 5 bases from J; bases unmatched to any gene: 11. The CDR3 protein is CASSLTGGLYNEKLFF. The CDR3 DNA is TGTGCCAGCTCATTGACAGGGGGCCTCTACAATGAAAAACTGTTTTTT.

This clonotype was seen a few times. The rearrangement links TRBV3-1 to TRBJ2-5; D call uncertain. This CDR3 region has 12 residues. Trimming removed 4 bases from V and 4 bases from J, with 7 bases in between. Looked up from germline, CDR1 is LGHDT and CDR2 is YNNKEL (reference sequence). Here the CDR3 DNA reads TGTGCCAGCAGCCCTTCGGTAGAGACCCAGTACTTC. Its translation is CASSPSVETQYF.

At least ten counts were recorded for this clonotype. The CDR3 sequence is CASSQNWEAAEAFF. The CDR3 region has the DNA TGTGCCAGCAGCCAAAATTGGGAAGCCGCTGAAGCTTTCTTT. This chain joins TRBV4-2 and TRBJ1-1; D gene unclear. Looked up from germline, CDR1 is LGHNA and CDR2 is YNFKEQ. The CDR3 runs to 14 residues. Trimming pared 2 bases from V and 6 bases from J, leaving 13 bases between.

The chain is built from TRBV6-5 and TRBJ2-5; TRBD2 is a possible D gene (6 bases). The CDR3 spans 15 residues. Per germline, CDR1 MNHEY and CDR2 SVGAGI. Between the trimmed V and J ends, which lost 0 bases and 5 bases, there was a span of 13 bases. The CDR3 coding sequence is TGTGCCAGCAGTTACTCGGGACTGCCAGGGGAGACCCAGTACTTC. Translating gives CASSYSGLPGETQYF.

CDR3 residues: CASSLGSGAWTDTQYF. The CDR3 nucleotides read TGTGCCAGCAGCTTGGGATCGGGGGCGTGGACAGATACGCAGTATTTT. This chain joins TRBV5-6 and TRBJ2-3, with D perhaps matching TRBD1 or TRBD2 (6 bases each). Trimming took 0 bases from V and 3 from J, leaving 14 bases between them. Germline-derived CDR1 and CDR2 are SGHDT and YYEEEE. CDR3 length: 16 residues.

Only a few counts were recorded for this clonotype. V gene TRBV2 combines with J gene TRBJ2-3, with D tentatively TRBD1 (6 bases). Germline V lookup: CDR1 SNHLY, CDR2 FYNNEI. Trimming pared 3 bases from V and 1 base from J, leaving 11 bases between. CDR3 length: 15 residues. Written as DNA, the CDR3 is TGTGCCAGCAGTGAGGGACAATCCCGCACAGATACGCAGTATTTT. As protein: CASSEGQSRTDTQYF.

The V call is TRBV10-3, the J call TRBJ2-7; 8 bases fit TRBD1. The V segment lost 4 bases and the J segment 4 bases; nucleotides outside the gene matches: 3. There are 13 residues in the CDR3. Per germline, CDR1 ENHRY and CDR2 SYGVKD. The CDR3 here is CAISADRGYEQYF. For the CDR3, the DNA is TGTGCCATCAGTGCAGACAGGGGTTACGAGCAGTACTTC.

This clonotype came up a few times. The chain recombines TRBV4-3 with TRBJ2-5; weak D call: TRBD1 (6 bases). Trimming stripped 4 bases from V and 2 bases from J, with 14 bases between. Germline CDR1 is LGHNA and CDR2 is YSLEER. The CDR3 length is 15 residues. CDR3 in amino acids: CASSPKWGPQETQYF. The DNA of the CDR3 is TGCGCCAGCAGCCCGAAATGGGGGCCGCAAGAGACCCAGTACTTC.

The chain has TRBV20-1 and TRBJ2-1, with 11 bases that match TRBD1. Trimming took 5 bases from V and 7 from J; bases not matched to a gene: 1. Germline assignment: CDR1 DFQATT and CDR2 SNEGSKA (reference sequence). CDR3 size: 12 residues. In DNA, the CDR3 is TGCAGTGCTCGGGACAGGGGGAATGAGCAGTTCTTC. It encodes CSARDRGNEQFF.

Only a few counts were recorded for this clonotype. Mismatch with germline at one junction end may stem from a read error. V is TRBV6-5 and J is TRBJ2-1, with a tentative D call TRBD1 (6 bases). Germline V CDR1 and CDR2: MNHEY, SVGAGI. This CDR3 is built from 14 residues. The CDR3 here is CASSDSAPGDEQFF. The CDR3 coding sequence is TGTGCCAGCAGTGACTCTGCCCCAGGGGATGAGCAGTTCTTC.

At least ten counts were recorded for this clonotype. The chain uses TRBV5-1 and TRBJ2-3; TRBD1 matches at 8 bases. J gave up 2 bases and V 7 bases, and 3 bases lay outside the gene matches. This CDR3 is built from 13 residues. Germline V gene data show CDR1 as SGHRS and CDR2 as YFSETQ. Written as DNA, the CDR3 is TGCGCCAGCTGGGACAGGTTCACAGATACGCAGTATTTT. Translated: CASWDRFTDTQYF.

V gene TRBV30 combines with J gene TRBJ2-7, with D perhaps matching TRBD1 (6 bases). Trimming stripped 8 bases from V and 1 base from J, with 12 bases between. The CDR3 is made up of 12 amino acids. Per germline, CDR1 GTSNPN and CDR2 SVGIG (reference sequence). The CDR3, as DNA: TGTGCCACTCACAGGGCTTCCTACGAGCAGTACTTC. It encodes CATHRASYEQYF.

This clonotype was recorded many times. This chain links TRBV4-2 with TRBJ2-2; 10 nucleotides line up with TRBD2. From germline, CDR1 is LGHNA and CDR2 YNFKEQ. The CDR3 length is 15 residues. V trimming: 0 bases; J trimming: 6 bases; junction bases outside the gene matches: 1. The CDR3 DNA reads TGTGCCAGCAGCCAAGAAGCGGGGGGGCCCGGGGAGCTGTTTTTT. It codes for CASSQEAGGPGELFF.

This clonotype was observed a few times. The V and J genes are TRBV20-1 and TRBJ2-5; 9 bases line up with TRBD1. The CDR3 is made up of 14 amino acids. Germline CDR1 and CDR2: DFQATT and SNEGSKA (reference sequence). After removal of 5 bases from V and 4 bases from J, the junction contained 8 bases not matched to a gene. This CDR3 reads CSAPPQGASETQYF. CDR3 coding DNA: TGCAGTGCTCCCCCACAGGGGGCGTCAGAGACCCAGTACTTC.

The J gene is TRBJ1-2, the V gene TRBV21-1. TRBV21-1 has pseudogene status. The CDR3 loop spans 14 amino acids. CDR3 loop: CASSKVWPVYGYTF. The CDR3 coding sequence is TGTGCCAGCAGCAAAGTTTGGCCAGTGTATGGCTACACCTTC.

This clonotype was found many times. This chain uses TRBV20-1 with TRBJ2-2, with D perhaps matching TRBD2 (5 bases). The CDR3 is made up of 14 amino acids. Germline-derived CDR1 and CDR2 are DFQATT and SNEGSKA (reference sequence). V was clipped by 1 base and J by 6 bases, with 12 bases between them. DNA of the CDR3: TGCAGTGCTAGAGTACGGGAATTGGCCGGGGAGCTGTTTTTT. Translating gives CSARVRELAGELFF.